A selection of T cell receptor beta chains follows, all from one sample in a study of beta chain features in type 1 diabetes. Using immunoSEQ multiplex PCR, the repertoire was profiled, and TCRdb retains in-frame clones only, with some absent. The sample yields 230,000 or so clones, more than 15% seen once. The sequenced sample consisted of naive CD4+ T cells from blood. Receptors were obtained from a man younger than 45 with type 1 diabetes. Both conserved end residues are part of each CDR3. A D gene is named only where the DNA matches it firmly. The size of a clone is reported for some rows only, either as once, few or many, or as a class for expanded clones.

>few|TRBD2|TRBV5-4
CASTPGLAGSEQYF
>NA|TRBD1|TRBV7-2
CASSFSLQGPRVKNIQYF
>few|TRBD1|TRBV5-1
CASSPRTGNTEAFF
>once|NA|TRBV6-1
CASSEVPGRETQYF
>few|NA|TRBV4-1
CASSHRPATNEKLFF
>few|NA|TRBV6-5
CASTRGHPNTGELFF
>NA|NA|TRBV7-2
CASILRSTTAGEQYF
>NA|TRBD2|TRBV29-1
CSVGRGDTGELFF
>NA|NA|TRBV9
CASTQSGTPTGDTQYF
>NA|TRBD1|TRBV7-3
CASSSPGGYEQYF
>NA|TRBD1|TRBV25-1
CASGQGMGEQFF
>NA|TRBD2|TRBV4-2
CASSPGGTRNEQFF
>NA|NA|TRBV27
CASTGQRTGELFF
>once|NA|TRBV27
CASSRQGTDTQYF
>few|NA|TRBV7-2
CASSLKGPVHEQFF
>NA|NA|TRBV29-1
CSVESRESYNEQFF
>few|NA|TRBV29-1
CSVDPLIPGEQYF
>NA|NA|TRBV13
CASSRAGSNYEQYF
>NA|TRBD1|TRBV4-1
CASSHLEEGAGYQETQYF
>NA|NA|TRBV11-2
CASSLDLGGGANVLTF